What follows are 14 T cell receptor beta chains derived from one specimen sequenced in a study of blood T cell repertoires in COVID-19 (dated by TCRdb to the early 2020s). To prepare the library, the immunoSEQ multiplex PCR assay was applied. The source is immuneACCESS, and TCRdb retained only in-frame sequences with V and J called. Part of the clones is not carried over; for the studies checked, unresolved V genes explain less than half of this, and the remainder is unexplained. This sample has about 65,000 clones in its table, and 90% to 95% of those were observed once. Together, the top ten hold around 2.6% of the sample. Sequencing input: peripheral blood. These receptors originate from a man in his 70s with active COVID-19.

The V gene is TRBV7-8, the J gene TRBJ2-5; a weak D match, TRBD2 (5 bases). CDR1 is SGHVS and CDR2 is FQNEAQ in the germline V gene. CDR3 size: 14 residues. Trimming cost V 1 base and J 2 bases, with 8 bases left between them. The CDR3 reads CASSLVGSQETQYF. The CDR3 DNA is TGTGCCAGCAGCTTAGTTGGGAGTCAAGAGACCCAGTACTTC.

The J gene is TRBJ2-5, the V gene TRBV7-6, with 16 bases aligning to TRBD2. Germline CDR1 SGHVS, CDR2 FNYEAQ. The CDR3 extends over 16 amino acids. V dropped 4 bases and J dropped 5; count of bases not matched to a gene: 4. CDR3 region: CASSSPGLAGGETQYF. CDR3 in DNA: TGTGCCAGCAGCTCGCCGGGACTAGCGGGGGGGGAGACCCAGTACTTC.

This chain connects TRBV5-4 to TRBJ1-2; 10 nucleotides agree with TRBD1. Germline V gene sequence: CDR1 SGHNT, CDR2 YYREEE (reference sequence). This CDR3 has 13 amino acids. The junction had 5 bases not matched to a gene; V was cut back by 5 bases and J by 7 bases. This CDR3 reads CASSSRDRGGYTF. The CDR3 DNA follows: TGTGCCAGCAGTTCCCGGGACAGGGGTGGCTACACCTTC.

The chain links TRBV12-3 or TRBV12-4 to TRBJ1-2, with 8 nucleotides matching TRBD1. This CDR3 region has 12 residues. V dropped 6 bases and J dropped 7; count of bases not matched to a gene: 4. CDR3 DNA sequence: TGTGCCAGCAGACAGACAGGGGCTGGCTACACCTTC. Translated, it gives CASRQTGAGYTF.

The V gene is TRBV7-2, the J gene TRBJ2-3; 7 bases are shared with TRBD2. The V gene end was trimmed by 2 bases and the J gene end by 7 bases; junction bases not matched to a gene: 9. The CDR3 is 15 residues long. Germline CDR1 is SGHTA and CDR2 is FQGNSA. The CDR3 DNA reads TGTGCCAGCAGCTTAATTAGCGGGCAAGGGAATACGCAGTATTTT. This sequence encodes CASSLISGQGNTQYF.

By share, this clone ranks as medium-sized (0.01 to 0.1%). This CDR3 reads CASSLMGGNTEAFF. The CDR3 DNA follows: TGTGCCAGCAGCCTGATGGGGGGGAACACTGAAGCTTTCTTT. V is TRBV7-9 and J is TRBJ1-1; tentative D call: TRBD1 (5 bases). The CDR3 contains 14 residues. Germline-derived CDR1 and CDR2 are SEHNR and FQNEAQ (reference sequence). Trimming shortened V by 5 bases and J by 1 base, and 11 bases separated the two germline ends.

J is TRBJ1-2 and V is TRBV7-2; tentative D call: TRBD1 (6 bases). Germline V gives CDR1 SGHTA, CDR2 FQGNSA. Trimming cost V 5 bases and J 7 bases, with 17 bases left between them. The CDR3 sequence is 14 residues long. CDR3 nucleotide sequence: TGTGCCAGCAGCCCCCGTGTGGGGGCTTTTGGCTACACCTTC. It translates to CASSPRVGAFGYTF.

CDR3 nucleotides: TGTGCCAGCAGTTTATGGAGACTAGCGGGGGGGCCCGGGGAGCTGTTTTTT. Translating gives CASSLWRLAGGPGELFF. The rearrangement joins TRBV28 to TRBJ2-2; 14 bases match TRBD2. CDR1 is MDHEN, CDR2 SYDVKM, per germline. V lost 0 bases and J lost 6; bases outside the gene matches: 3. This CDR3 region has 17 residues.

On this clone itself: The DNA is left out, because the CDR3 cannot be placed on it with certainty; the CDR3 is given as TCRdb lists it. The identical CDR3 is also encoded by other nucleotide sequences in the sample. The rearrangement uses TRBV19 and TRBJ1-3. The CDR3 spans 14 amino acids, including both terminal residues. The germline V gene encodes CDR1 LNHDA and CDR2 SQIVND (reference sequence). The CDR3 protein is CASTSGGSGNTIYF.

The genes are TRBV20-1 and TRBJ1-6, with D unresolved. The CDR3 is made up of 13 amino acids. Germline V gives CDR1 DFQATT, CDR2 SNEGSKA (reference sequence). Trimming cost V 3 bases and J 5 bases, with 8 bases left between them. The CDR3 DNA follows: TGCAGTGCTAGTGTAGAGAATAATTCACCCCTCCACTTT. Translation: CSASVENNSPLHF.

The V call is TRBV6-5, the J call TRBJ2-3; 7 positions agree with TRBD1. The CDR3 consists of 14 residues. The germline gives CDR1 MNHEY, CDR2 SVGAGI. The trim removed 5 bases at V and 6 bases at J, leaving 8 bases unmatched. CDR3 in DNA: TGTGCCAGCAGTAGGGGGCCCTGGGGGGATACGCAGTATTTT. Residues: CASSRGPWGDTQYF.

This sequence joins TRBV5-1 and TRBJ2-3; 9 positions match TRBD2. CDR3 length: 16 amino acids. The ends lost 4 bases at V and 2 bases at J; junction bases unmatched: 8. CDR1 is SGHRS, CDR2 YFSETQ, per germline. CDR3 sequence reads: CASSASSGVYTDTQYF. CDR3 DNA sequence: TGCGCCAGCAGCGCTTCTAGCGGGGTATACACAGATACGCAGTATTTT.

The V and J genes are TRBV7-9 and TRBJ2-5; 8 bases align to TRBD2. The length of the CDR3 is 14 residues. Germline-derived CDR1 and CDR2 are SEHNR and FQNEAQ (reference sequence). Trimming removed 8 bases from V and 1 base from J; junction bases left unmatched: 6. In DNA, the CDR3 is TGTGCCAGCCGTAGCGGGGAGAGCCAAGAGACCCAGTACTTC. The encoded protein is CASRSGESQETQYF.

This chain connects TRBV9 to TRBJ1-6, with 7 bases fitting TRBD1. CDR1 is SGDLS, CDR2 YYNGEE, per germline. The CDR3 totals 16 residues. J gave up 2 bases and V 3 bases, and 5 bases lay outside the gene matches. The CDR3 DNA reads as TGTGCCAGCAGCGCTCAGGGGACAGCCTATAATTCACCCCTCCACTTT. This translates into CASSAQGTAYNSPLHF.